These 16 T cell receptor beta chains were all obtained from the same sample, sequenced in a study of T cell responses to AZD1222 COVID-19 vaccine. The table came from immunoSEQ multiplex PCR; TCRdb's copy has only in-frame clones and leaves some out. The sample shows 180,000 or so clones, roughly 88% of them seen only once. The source material was peripheral blood, sampled on day 0 of AZD1222 vaccination. Receptors were obtained from an adult in good health.

This chain links TRBV3-1 (or the pseudogene TRBV3-2) with TRBJ1-1; TRBD1 agrees at 9 bases. The CDR3 runs to 14 residues. In germline, CDR1 is LGHDT, CDR2 YNNKEL (reference sequence). J gave up 4 bases and V 4 bases, and 4 bases lay outside the gene matches. The CDR3 region is CASSLGTGSTEAFF. The CDR3, as DNA: TGTGCCAGCAGCCTAGGGACAGGGAGCACTGAAGCTTTCTTT.

V usage is TRBV2 and J usage is TRBJ2-1; either TRBD1 or TRBD2 may fit D (7 bases each). CDR3 length equals 18 residues. The V and J ends lost 6 bases and 6 bases respectively, with 27 bases between them. Germline-derived CDR1 and CDR2 are SNHLY and FYNNEI. CDR3 amino acids: CASSVPLPGPGGANEQFF. CDR3 coding DNA: TGTGCCAGCAGCGTACCCCTTCCGGGACCAGGGGGGGCCAATGAGCAGTTCTTC.

The rearrangement links TRBV5-1 to TRBJ2-2, with 10 bases fitting TRBD1. This CDR3 region has 15 residues. Per the germline V gene, CDR1 is SGHRS and CDR2 is YFSETQ. V trimming: 3 bases; J trimming: 4 bases; junction bases outside the gene matches: 3. The CDR3 nucleotides are TGCGCCAGCAGCTGGACAGGGGGGCTCACCGGGGAGCTGTTTTTT. This codes for CASSWTGGLTGELFF.

The chain carries TRBV19 and TRBJ1-6; 9 bases agree with TRBD1. Germline V CDR1 and CDR2: LNHDA, SQIVND (reference sequence). Germline trimming cut 6 bases from V and 9 bases from J; bases unmatched to any gene: 12. The CDR3 length is 16 residues. As DNA, the CDR3 is TGTGCCAGTAGCATCTCCACAGGGGGCTACGGTTCACCCCTCCACTTT. Amino acids: CASSISTGGYGSPLHF.

The CDR3 nucleotides are TGTGCCAGCAGCTTTTTCAGGGAACCAAACACTGAAGCTTTCTTT. It encodes CASSFFREPNTEAFF. The chain has TRBV13 and TRBJ1-1; D is possibly TRBD1 (5 bases). The CDR3 runs to 15 residues. Germline CDR1 and CDR2: PRHDT and FYEKMQ (reference sequence). The V end lost 3 bases, the J end lost 2 bases, and 13 bases lay between the germline ends.

V is TRBV7-3 and J is TRBJ2-1; 9 nucleotides align to TRBD2. The germline V gene encodes CDR1 SGHTA and CDR2 FQGTGA. The CDR3 is made up of 17 amino acids. The V segment lost 0 bases and the J segment 5 bases; nucleotides outside the gene matches: 8. The CDR3 DNA sequence: TGTGCCAGCAGCTTAACGTCACGGTCTAGCGGGGACAATGAGCAGTTCTTC. It translates to CASSLTSRSSGDNEQFF.

The gene calls are TRBV3-1 (or the pseudogene TRBV3-2) and TRBJ2-7; 8 bases map to TRBD1. Trimming cost V 2 bases and J 3 bases; bases outside gene matches: 3. This CDR3 has 14 amino acids. Germline CDR1 reads LGHDT; CDR2 reads YNNKEL (reference sequence). The CDR3 sequence is CASSQYRGFYEQYF. CDR3 coding DNA: TGTGCCAGCAGCCAATACAGGGGGTTCTACGAGCAGTACTTC.

V usage is TRBV5-1 and J usage is TRBJ2-1; D unclear. The CDR3 is made up of 16 amino acids. Germline V gives CDR1 SGHRS, CDR2 YFSETQ. Trimming cost V 4 bases and J 0 bases, with 14 bases left between them. This CDR3 reads CASSLLQRSSYNEQFF. CDR3 coding DNA: TGCGCCAGCAGCCTCCTACAGCGAAGCTCCTACAATGAGCAGTTCTTC. The whole variable domain, filled in from reference TRBV5-1 and TRBJ2-1, reads KAGVTQTPRYLIKTRGQQVTLSCSPISGHRSVSWYQQTPGQGLQFLFEYFSETQRNKGNFPGRFSGRQFSNSRSEMNVSTLELGDSALYLCASSLLQRSSYNEQFFGPGTRLTVL.

The rearrangement links TRBV14 to TRBJ2-1, with TRBD2 as a possible D gene (7 bases). Germline V lookup: CDR1 SGHDN, CDR2 FVKESK. V was shortened by 1 base and J by 4 bases, with 14 bases between the two germline ends. The CDR3 totals 16 residues. CDR3 bases: TGTGCCAGCAGCCAAGTAGGGGGGGCCCAGTACAATGAGCAGTTCTTC. Translated, it gives CASSQVGGAQYNEQFF.

The rearrangement uses TRBV5-1 and TRBJ1-4, with D possibly being TRBD1 (5 bases). V lost 5 bases to trimming and J lost 4 bases, with 12 bases between them. This CDR3 is 14 amino acids long. Germline V gene lookup returns CDR1 SGHRS and CDR2 YFSETQ. The CDR3 reads CASSFGTGNEKLFF. The CDR3 DNA reads as TGCGCCAGCAGTTTCGGGACGGGTAATGAAAAACTGTTTTTT. Together with reference TRBV5-1 and TRBJ1-4, the CDR3 gives the full variable domain: KAGVTQTPRYLIKTRGQQVTLSCSPISGHRSVSWYQQTPGQGLQFLFEYFSETQRNKGNFPGRFSGRQFSNSRSEMNVSTLELGDSALYLCASSFGTGNEKLFFGSGTQLSVL.

This clone was seen just once. The DNA for the CDR3 is TGTGCCAGCAGCTTACCCCGCGGGGGGCTGAACACTGAAGCTTTCTTT. This translates into CASSLPRGGLNTEAFF. V is TRBV11-2 and J is TRBJ1-1, with D possibly matching TRBD1 (6 bases). Trimming took off 2 bases at V and 0 bases at J, with 13 bases between the two ends. CDR3 length: 16 residues. Germline CDR1 and CDR2: SGHAT and FQNNGV.

V is TRBV25-1 and J is TRBJ1-5; possibly TRBD1 for D (5 bases). Trimming shortened V by 0 bases and J by 6 bases, and 12 bases separated the two germline ends. The CDR3 sequence is 15 residues long. Germline loops: CDR1 MGHDK, CDR2 SYGVNS. CDR3 DNA sequence: TGTGCCAGCAGTGAATATCCGGCAGGGCGTCAGCCCCAGCATTTT. As protein: CASSEYPAGRQPQHF.

The CDR3 region is CASRLGLAISYEQYF. DNA for the CDR3: TGTGCCAGCAGGTTAGGACTAGCGATTAGTTACGAGCAGTACTTC. The chain joins TRBV28 to TRBJ2-7; 9 bases are shared with TRBD2. CDR1 is MDHEN, CDR2 SYDVKM, per germline. The V gene end was trimmed by 6 bases and the J gene end by 4 bases; junction bases not matched to a gene: 10. The CDR3 is 15 residues long.

The chain carries TRBV10-3 and TRBJ1-4; possible D gene TRBD1, 6 bases. The CDR3 is 14 amino acids. Between the trimmed V and J ends, which lost 11 bases and 9 bases, there was a span of 22 bases. Germline V gene data show CDR1 as ENHRY and CDR2 as SYGVKD. The CDR3 coding sequence is TGTGCCTCCTCCGGGACATCGGACGCCAAAAAACTGTTTTTT. Amino acids: CASSGTSDAKKLFF.

The chain carries TRBV29-1 and TRBJ1-2; weak D call: TRBD1 (5 bases). Germline-derived CDR1 and CDR2 are SQVTM and ANQGSEA. This CDR3 has 16 residues. Trimming cost V 0 bases and J 5 bases, with 19 bases left between them. CDR3: CSVEDNPGRETYGYTF. The CDR3 nucleotides are TGCAGCGTTGAAGATAACCCGGGACGAGAAACTTATGGCTACACCTTC.

The chain has TRBV24-1 and TRBJ2-1; 7 positions agree with TRBD2. Germline V CDR1 and CDR2: KGHDR, SFDVKD. V dropped 4 bases and J dropped 8; count of bases not matched to a gene: 13. The CDR3 consists of 16 residues. CDR3 amino acids: CATSDWTRRGGDEQFF. As DNA, the CDR3 is TGTGCCACCAGTGACTGGACTAGACGCGGAGGCGATGAGCAGTTCTTC.